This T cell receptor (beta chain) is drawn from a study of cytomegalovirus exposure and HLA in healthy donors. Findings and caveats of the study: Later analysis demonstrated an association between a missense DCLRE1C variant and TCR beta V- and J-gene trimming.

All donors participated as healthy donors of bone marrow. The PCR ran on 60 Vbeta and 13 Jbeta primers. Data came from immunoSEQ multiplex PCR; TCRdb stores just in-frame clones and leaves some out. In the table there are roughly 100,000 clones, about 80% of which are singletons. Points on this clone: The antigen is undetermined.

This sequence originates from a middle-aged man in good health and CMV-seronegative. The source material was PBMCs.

CDR3 loop: CASSPPGSIIGELFF. CDR3 DNA: TGTGCCAGCTCACCACCAGGGAGCATCATCGGGGAGCTGTTTTTT. The chain combines TRBV18 with TRBJ2-2; D is perhaps TRBD2 (5 bases). This CDR3 has 15 amino acids. Germline V gives CDR1 KGHSH, CDR2 LQKENI. V dropped 0 bases and J dropped 7 bases, with 12 bases sitting between them.